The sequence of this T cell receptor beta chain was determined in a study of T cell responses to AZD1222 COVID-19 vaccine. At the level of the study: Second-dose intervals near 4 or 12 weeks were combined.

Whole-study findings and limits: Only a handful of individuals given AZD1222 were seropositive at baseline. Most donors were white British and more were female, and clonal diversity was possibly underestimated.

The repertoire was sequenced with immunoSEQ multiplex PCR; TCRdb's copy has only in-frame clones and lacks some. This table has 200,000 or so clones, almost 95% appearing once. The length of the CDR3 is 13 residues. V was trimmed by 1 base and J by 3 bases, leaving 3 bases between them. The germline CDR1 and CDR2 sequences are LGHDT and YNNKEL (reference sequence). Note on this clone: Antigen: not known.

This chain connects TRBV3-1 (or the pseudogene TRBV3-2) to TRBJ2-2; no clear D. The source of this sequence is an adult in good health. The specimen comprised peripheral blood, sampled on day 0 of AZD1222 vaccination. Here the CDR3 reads CASSQGYTGELFF. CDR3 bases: TGTGCCAGCAGCCAAGGGTACACCGGGGAGCTGTTTTTT.